The source of this T cell receptor beta chain is a study of cytomegalovirus exposure and HLA in healthy donors. Trimming at V came to 5 bases and at J to 5 bases, leaving 9 bases not matched to a gene. The germline gives CDR1 SGHNT, CDR2 YENEEA. The CDR3 loop spans 15 amino acids. The study ran its PCR with 60 Vbeta and 13 Jbeta primers. Only in-frame clones appear in the TCRdb table, and some are missing; sequencing was by immunoSEQ multiplex PCR. The sample has 100,000 to 150,000 clones; 70% to 80% are singletons. The receptor was isolated from a man aged 40-50 years in good health and CMV-seronegative. The chain recombines TRBV11-3 with TRBJ2-3; 8 bases match TRBD1. The sample comprised PBMCs. CDR3 DNA: TGTGCCAGCAGCCCCCAGGGGGCGCATGGAGATACGCAGTATTTT. Amino acid sequence: CASSPQGAHGDTQYF.